This T cell receptor (beta chain) was recorded in a study of blood T cell repertoires in COVID-19. As for the study in general: Spain, Italy and the United States supplied samples that represented acute and convalescent COVID-19. T cells, B-cell-depleted T cells, or PBMCs provided the cDNA or gDNA that served as material.

Trimming cost V 0 bases and J 8 bases, with 12 bases left between them. Germline CDR1 and CDR2: SGHRS and YFSETQ. The CDR3 length is 14 residues. Under the authors' procedure: Amplification of reference gene primers was used by the study to estimate nucleated cell counts. The assay was immunoSEQ multiplex PCR, and TCRdb's table has in-frame clones only and misses some. Clonal size and the V and J genes are those of that table, whereas D and trimming came from the DNA. The sample carries 65,000 to 100,000 clones, roughly nine tenths recorded once. This chain links TRBV5-1 with TRBJ2-1; weak D call: TRBD2 (6 bases). The sequencing input was peripheral blood. This clonotype originated in a man between 50 and 59 years old with acute or convalescent COVID-19. CDR3 sequence (DNA): TGCGCCAGCAGCTTGGTCGGGGGTTCCGATGAGCAGTTCTTC. Translating it yields CASSLVGGSDEQFF.